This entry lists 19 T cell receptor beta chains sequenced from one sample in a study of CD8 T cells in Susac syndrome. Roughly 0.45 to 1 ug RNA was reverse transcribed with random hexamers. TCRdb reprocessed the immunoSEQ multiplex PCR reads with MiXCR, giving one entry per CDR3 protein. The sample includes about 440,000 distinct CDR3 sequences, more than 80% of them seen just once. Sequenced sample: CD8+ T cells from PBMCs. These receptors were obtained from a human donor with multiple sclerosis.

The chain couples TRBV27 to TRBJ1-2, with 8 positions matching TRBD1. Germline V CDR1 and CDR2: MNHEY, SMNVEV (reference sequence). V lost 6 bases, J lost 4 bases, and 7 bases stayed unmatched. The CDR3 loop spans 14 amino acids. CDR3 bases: TGTGCCAGCAGCCTGGGACAGGACGCCTATGGCTACACCTTC. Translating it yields CASSLGQDAYGYTF.

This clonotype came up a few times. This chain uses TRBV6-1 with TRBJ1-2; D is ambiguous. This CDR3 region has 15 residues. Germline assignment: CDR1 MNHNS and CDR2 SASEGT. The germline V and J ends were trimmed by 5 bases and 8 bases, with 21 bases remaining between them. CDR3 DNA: TGTGCCAGCAGTCAGACCGGGAACACCTTTAGCGGCTACACCTTC. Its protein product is CASSQTGNTFSGYTF.

The CDR3 is CAWSPPSYEQYF. As DNA, the CDR3 is TGTGCCTGGAGTCCCCCCAGCTACGAGCAGTACTTC. The chain carries TRBV30 and TRBJ2-7; D gene unclear. The CDR3 runs to 12 residues. The V gene lost 2 bases and the J gene lost 3 bases, with 8 bases spanning the gap. CDR1 GTSNPN and CDR2 SVGIG come from the germline V gene (reference sequence). Full variable domain (remainder filled in from reference TRBV30 and TRBJ2-7): SQTIHQWPATLVQPVGSPLSLECTVEGTSNPNLYWYRQAAGRGLQLLFYSVGIGQISSEVPQNLSASRPQDRQFILSSKKLLLSDSGFYLCAWSPPSYEQYFGPGTRLTVT.

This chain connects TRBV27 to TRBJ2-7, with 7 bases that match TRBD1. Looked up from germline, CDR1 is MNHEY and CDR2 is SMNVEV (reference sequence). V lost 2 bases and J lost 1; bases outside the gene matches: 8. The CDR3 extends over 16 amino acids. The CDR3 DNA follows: TGTGCCAGCAGTTTAACATCCCAGGGGGTTTCCTACGAGCAGTACTTC. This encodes CASSLTSQGVSYEQYF.

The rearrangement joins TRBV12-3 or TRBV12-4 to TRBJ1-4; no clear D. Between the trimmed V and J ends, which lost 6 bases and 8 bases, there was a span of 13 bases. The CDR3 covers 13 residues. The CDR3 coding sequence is TGTGCCAGCAGCCCCGACGGGTCGGAAAAACTGTTTTTT. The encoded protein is CASSPDGSEKLFF.

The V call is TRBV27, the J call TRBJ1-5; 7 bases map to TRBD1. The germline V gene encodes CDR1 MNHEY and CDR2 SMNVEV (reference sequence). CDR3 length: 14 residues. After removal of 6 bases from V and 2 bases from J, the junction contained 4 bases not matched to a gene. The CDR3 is CASSSDRGNQPQHF. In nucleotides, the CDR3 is TGTGCCAGCAGCTCTGACAGGGGCAATCAGCCCCAGCATTTT.

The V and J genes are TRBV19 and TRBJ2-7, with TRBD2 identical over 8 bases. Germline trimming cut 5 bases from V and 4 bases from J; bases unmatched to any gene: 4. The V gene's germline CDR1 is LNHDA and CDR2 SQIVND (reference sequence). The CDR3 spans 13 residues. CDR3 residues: CASSAGLVYEQYF. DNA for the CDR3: TGTGCCAGTAGTGCGGGACTAGTTTACGAGCAGTACTTC.

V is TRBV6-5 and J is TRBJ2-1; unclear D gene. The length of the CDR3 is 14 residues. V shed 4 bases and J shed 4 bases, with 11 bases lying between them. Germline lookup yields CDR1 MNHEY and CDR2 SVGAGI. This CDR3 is CASSLKQIYNEQFF. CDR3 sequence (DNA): TGTGCCAGCAGTTTAAAACAAATATACAATGAGCAGTTCTTC.

The DNA for the CDR3 is TGCGCCAGCAGCGGCATCCCCGGACAGGGGAAAAGAACTGAAGCTTTCTTT. This codes for CASSGIPGQGKRTEAFF. J is TRBJ1-1 and V is TRBV5-1, with TRBD1 matching 9 bases. The CDR3 loop spans 17 amino acids. Trimming cost V 4 bases and J 5 bases; bases outside gene matches: 15. CDR1 and CDR2 from the germline V gene are SGHRS and YFSETQ.

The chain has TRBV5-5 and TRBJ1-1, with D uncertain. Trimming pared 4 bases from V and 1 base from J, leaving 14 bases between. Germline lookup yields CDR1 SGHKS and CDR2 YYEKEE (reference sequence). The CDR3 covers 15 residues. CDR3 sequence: CASSPVWGSNTEAFF. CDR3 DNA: TGTGCCAGCAGCCCGGTGTGGGGTTCGAACACTGAAGCTTTCTTT. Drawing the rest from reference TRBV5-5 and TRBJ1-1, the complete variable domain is DAGVTQSPTHLIKTRGQQVTLRCSPISGHKSVSWYQQVLGQGPQFIFQYYEKEERGRGNFPDRFSARQFPNYSSELNVNALLLGDSALYLCASSPVWGSNTEAFFGQGTRLTVV.

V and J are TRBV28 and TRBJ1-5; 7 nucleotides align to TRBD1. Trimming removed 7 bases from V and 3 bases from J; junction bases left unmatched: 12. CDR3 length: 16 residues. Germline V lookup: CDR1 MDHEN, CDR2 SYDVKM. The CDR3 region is CASTYIGDSPNQPQHF. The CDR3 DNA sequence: TGTGCCAGCACCTACATTGGGGACAGCCCCAATCAGCCCCAGCATTTT. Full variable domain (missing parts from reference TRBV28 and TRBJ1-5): DVKVTQSSRYLVKRTGEKVFLECVQDMDHENMFWYRQDPGLGLRLIYFSYDVKMKEKGDIPEGYSVSREKKERFSLILESASTNQTSMYLCASTYIGDSPNQPQHFGDGTRLSIL.

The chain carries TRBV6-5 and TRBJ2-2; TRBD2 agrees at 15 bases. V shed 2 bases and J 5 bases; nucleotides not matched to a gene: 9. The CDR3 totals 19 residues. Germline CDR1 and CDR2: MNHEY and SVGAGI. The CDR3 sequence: CASSYGGLAGGAETGELFF. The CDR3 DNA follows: TGTGCCAGCAGTTACGGCGGACTAGCGGGGGGGGCGGAGACCGGGGAGCTGTTTTTT.

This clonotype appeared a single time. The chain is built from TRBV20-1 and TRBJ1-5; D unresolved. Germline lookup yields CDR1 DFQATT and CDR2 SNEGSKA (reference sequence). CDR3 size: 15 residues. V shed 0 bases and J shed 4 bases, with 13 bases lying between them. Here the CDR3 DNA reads TGCAGTGCTAGAGATCTAAGGGAATTTAATCAGCCCCAGCATTTT. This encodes CSARDLREFNQPQHF.

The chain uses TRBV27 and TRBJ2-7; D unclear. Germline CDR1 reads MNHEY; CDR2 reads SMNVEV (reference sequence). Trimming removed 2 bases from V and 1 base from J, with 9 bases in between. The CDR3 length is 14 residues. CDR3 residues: CASSLVPQSYEQYF. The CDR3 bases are TGTGCCAGCAGTTTAGTCCCGCAATCCTACGAGCAGTACTTC.

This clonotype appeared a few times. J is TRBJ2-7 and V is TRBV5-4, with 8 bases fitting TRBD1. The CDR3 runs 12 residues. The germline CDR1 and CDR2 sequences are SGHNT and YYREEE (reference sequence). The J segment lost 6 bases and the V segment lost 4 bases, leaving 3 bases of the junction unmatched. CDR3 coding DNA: TGTGCCAGCAGCCTGACAGGGGTCGAGCAGTACTTC. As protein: CASSLTGVEQYF.

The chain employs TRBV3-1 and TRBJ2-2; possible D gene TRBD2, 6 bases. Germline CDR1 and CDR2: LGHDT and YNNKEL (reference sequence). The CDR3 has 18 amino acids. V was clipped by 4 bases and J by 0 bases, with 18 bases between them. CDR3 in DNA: TGTGCCAGCAGCCTCCGCGGGCGGGGCGGGACGAACACCGGGGAGCTGTTTTTT. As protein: CASSLRGRGGTNTGELFF.

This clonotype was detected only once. CDR3 sequence reads: CASSGGLAPNEQFF. The CDR3 DNA follows: TGCGCCAGCAGCGGGGGACTAGCCCCGAATGAGCAGTTCTTC. The chain employs TRBV5-1 and TRBJ2-1; TRBD2 agrees at 9 bases. J was trimmed by 7 bases and V by 4 bases; bases with no gene match: 6. This CDR3 contains 14 residues. Germline V CDR1 and CDR2: SGHRS, YFSETQ.

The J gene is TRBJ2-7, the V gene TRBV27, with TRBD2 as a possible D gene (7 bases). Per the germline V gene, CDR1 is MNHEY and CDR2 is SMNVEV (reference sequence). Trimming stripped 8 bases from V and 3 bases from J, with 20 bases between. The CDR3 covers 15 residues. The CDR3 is CASRRGGYVLYEQYF. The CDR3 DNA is TGTGCCAGCCGAAGGGGGGGGTATGTCCTCTACGAGCAGTACTTC.

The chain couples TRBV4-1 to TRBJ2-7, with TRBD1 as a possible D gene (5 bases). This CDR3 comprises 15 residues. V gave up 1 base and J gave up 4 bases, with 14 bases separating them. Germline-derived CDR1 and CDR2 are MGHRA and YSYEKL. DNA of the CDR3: TGCGCCAGCAGCCAAGGAAGGGGTGGGAATTACGAGCAGTACTTC. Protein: CASSQGRGGNYEQYF.